Sequencing of this T cell receptor (beta chain) was carried out in a study of vaccination and CD4 T cells after COVID-19. Study-wide results and caveats: The study sampled relatively few convalescent patients and omitted early post-infection timepoints.

Sequence data for DNA of cultured CD4+ T cells were generated by the Oncomine TCR Beta short-read assay. TCRdb reprocessed the PCR reads with MiXCR, giving one entry per CDR3 protein. The sample consists of 17,000 or so distinct CDR3 sequences, 43% of them appearing once. This clonotype turned up a few times. Its antigen is undetermined. In germline, CDR1 is MDHEN, CDR2 SYDVKM. The CDR3 totals 14 residues. The V gene end was trimmed by 7 bases and the J gene end by 2 bases; junction bases not matched to a gene: 5. Regarding treatment: approximately 11-day PBMC culture with coronavirus spike peptide pools or control peptides (ViraFEST assay).

Source: CD4+ T cells from blood, cultured in vitro, taken before SARS-CoV-2 vaccination. The chain employs TRBV28 and TRBJ2-4; the match to TRBD2 covers 7 bases. This clonotype originated in a human donor who had recovered from COVID-19. CDR3 nucleotide sequence: TGTGCCAGCACTGGGGGGGAGCCCAAAAACATTCAGTACTTC. Its translation is CASTGGEPKNIQYF.